Below are 5 T cell receptor beta chains sequenced from a single sample in a study of response to subunit inactivated influenza vaccine. TCRdb recomputed calls from the RT-PCR reads with MiXCR, one row per CDR3 protein. The table lists 800,000 or so distinct CDR3 sequences, approximately 22% of them singletons. This sample comprised PBMCs from blood, obtained 5 days after vaccination. The receptors here all came from a man aged 50 to 59 who received an inactivated influenza vaccine.

This chain connects TRBV6-6 to TRBJ2-1; no clear D. The germline CDR1 and CDR2 sequences are MNHNY and SVGAGI (reference sequence). This CDR3 spans 12 amino acids. The V and J ends lost 2 bases and 8 bases respectively, with 7 bases between them. CDR3 sequence: CASSYLRDEQFF. CDR3 in DNA: TGTGCCAGCAGTTACCTACGGGATGAGCAGTTCTTC.

J is TRBJ2-4 and V is TRBV11-2, with a possible D match to TRBD2 (6 bases). Trimming took 8 bases from V and 0 from J, leaving 17 bases between them. This CDR3 region has 16 residues. CDR1 and CDR2 from the germline V gene are SGHAT and FQNNGV. CDR3 residues: CASRREQLIAKNIQYF. CDR3 sequence (DNA): TGTGCCAGCCGCCGGGAGCAACTTATAGCCAAAAACATTCAGTACTTC.

The chain recombines TRBV7-2 with TRBJ2-3; the D call may be TRBD1 or TRBD2 (5 bases each). V was cut by 1 base and J by 1 base, with 15 bases left in between. Germline CDR1 reads SGHTA; CDR2 reads FQGNSA. The CDR3 runs 17 residues. CDR3 sequence (DNA): TGTGCCAGCAGCTTAGGCCCCGCCGGGACGGGCACAGATACGCAGTATTTT. Translated, it gives CASSLGPAGTGTDTQYF.

The CDR3 here is CASSAALASGNTEAFF. Here the CDR3 DNA reads TGTGCCAGCAGCGCCGCCCTAGCGAGCGGGAACACTGAAGCTTTCTTT. The chain is built from TRBV9 and TRBJ1-1; D remains ambiguous. CDR1 SGDLS and CDR2 YYNGEE come from the germline V gene. The length of the CDR3 is 16 residues. The V end was cut by 3 bases, the J end by 1 base, with 16 bases between.

Only a few counts were recorded for this clonotype. The CDR3 reads CASSIPGRFMNTEAFF. The CDR3, as DNA: TGTGCCAGCAGCATCCCCGGACGGTTTATGAACACTGAAGCTTTCTTT. The chain is built from TRBV6-2 or TRBV6-3 and TRBJ1-1; D remains unclear. The CDR3 has 16 residues. Germline-derived CDR1 and CDR2 are MNHEY and SVGEGT. V lost 6 bases and J 0 bases, leaving 17 bases between the germline ends.